Listed below are T cell receptor beta chains from one sample, sequenced in a study of cytomegalovirus exposure and HLA in healthy donors. Assay: immunoSEQ multiplex PCR; the TCRdb copy retains only in-frame clones and omits some. Of more than 150,000 clones listed, 75% to 90% were seen once; the top ten hold approximately 0.8%. Sequencing was performed on PBMCs. These receptors were collected from a woman between 18 and 30 years old in good health and CMV-seronegative. Both conserved end residues are trimmed from each CDR3.

j_call: TRBJ2-7; v_call: TRBV27; cdr3_aa: ASSSSVYYEQY
j_call: TRBJ1-1; v_call: TRBV7-9; cdr3_aa: ASRLQGEAF
j_call: TRBJ1-4; v_call: TRBV18; cdr3_aa: ASSPPGMVAEKLF
j_call: TRBJ1-1; v_call: TRBV11-2; cdr3_aa: ASSIPRAGDTEAF
j_call: TRBJ1-6; v_call: TRBV2; cdr3_aa: ASKQGAYSPLH
j_call: TRBJ1-5; v_call: TRBV28; cdr3_aa: ASSLFGQGVFQPQH
j_call: TRBJ1-2; v_call: TRBV12-5; cdr3_aa: ASGLAGQFEGYT
j_call: TRBJ1-2; v_call: TRBV11-2; cdr3_aa: ASSLRTGFSLGYT
j_call: TRBJ2-5; v_call: TRBV10-3; cdr3_aa: AIRSGGTQETQY
j_call: TRBJ1-1; v_call: TRBV19; cdr3_aa: ASRKDSPLMNTEAF
j_call: TRBJ2-7; v_call: TRBV27; cdr3_aa: ASSLTGPYEQY
j_call: TRBJ1-4; v_call: TRBV15; cdr3_aa: ATSRGQYNEKLF
j_call: TRBJ2-7; v_call: TRBV4-1; cdr3_aa: ASSQDWGEFSYEQY
j_call: TRBJ1-2; v_call: TRBV15; cdr3_aa: ATSRVGTGTSGYT
j_call: TRBJ1-4; v_call: TRBV18; cdr3_aa: ASSLNRDGNEKLF
j_call: TRBJ2-3; v_call: TRBV2; cdr3_aa: ASNLAGLTDTQY
j_call: TRBJ2-7; v_call: TRBV11-1; cdr3_aa: ASSLEGLAGEYEQY
j_call: TRBJ1-5; v_call: TRBV6-5; cdr3_aa: ASSRDRAANQPQH
j_call: TRBJ2-5; v_call: TRBV7-8; cdr3_aa: ASSGRVTGETQY